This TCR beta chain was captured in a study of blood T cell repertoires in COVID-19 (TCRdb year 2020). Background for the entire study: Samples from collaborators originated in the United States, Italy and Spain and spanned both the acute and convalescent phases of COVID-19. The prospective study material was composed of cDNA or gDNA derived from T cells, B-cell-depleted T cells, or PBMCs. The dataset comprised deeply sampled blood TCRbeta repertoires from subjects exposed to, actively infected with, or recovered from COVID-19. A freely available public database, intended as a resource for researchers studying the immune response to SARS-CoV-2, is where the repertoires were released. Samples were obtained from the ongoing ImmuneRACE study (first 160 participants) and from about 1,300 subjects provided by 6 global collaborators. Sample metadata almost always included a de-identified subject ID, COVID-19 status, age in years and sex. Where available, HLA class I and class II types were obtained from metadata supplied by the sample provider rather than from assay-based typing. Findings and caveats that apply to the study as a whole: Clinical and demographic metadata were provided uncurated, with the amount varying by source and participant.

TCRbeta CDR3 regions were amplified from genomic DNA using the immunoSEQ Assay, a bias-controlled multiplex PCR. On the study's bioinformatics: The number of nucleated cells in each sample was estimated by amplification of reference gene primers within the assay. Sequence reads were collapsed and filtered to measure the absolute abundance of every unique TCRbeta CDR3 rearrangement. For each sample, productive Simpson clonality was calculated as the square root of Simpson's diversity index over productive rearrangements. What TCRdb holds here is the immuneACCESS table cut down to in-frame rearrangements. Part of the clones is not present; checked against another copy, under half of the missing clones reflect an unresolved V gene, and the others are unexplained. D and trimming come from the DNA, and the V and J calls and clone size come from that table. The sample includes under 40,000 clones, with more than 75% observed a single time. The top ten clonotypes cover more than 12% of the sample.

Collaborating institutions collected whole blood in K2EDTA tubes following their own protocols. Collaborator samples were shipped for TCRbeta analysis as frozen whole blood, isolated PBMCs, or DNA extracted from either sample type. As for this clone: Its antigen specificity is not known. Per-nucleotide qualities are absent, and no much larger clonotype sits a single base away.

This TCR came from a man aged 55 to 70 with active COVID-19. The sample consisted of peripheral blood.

Read as DNA, the sequence is TGCGCCAGCAGCCAAGATGAGGGCCCGGGGACCCAGTACTTC. This codes for CASSQDEGPGTQYF. Recombination linked TRBV4-1 to TRBJ2-5; a weak D assignment points to TRBD2 (5 bases agree). From the germline V gene, CDR1 is MGHRA and CDR2 is YSYEKL. The V and J ends are trimmed by 0 bases and 7 bases, leaving 12 bases between them. Including the terminal cysteine and phenylalanine, the CDR3 comprises 14 residues. Of the read, only the CDR3 DNA is kept; its 42 bases are in frame from base 1.